The present entry profiles one T cell receptor beta chain with its context. Its antigen is unknown. The sample belongs to a study of cytomegalovirus exposure and HLA in healthy donors. Study-wide results and caveats: Cytomegalovirus status was reportedly diagnosed by the classifier with high sensitivity and specificity. CMV serostatus was the sole immune exposure information available.

A multiplex PCR was run with 60 Vbeta primers and 13 Jbeta primers. Using immunoSEQ multiplex PCR, the repertoire was profiled, and TCRdb retains in-frame clones only, with some absent. The table includes about 130,000 clones, around 82% detected once. V lost 3 bases and J lost 7, with 7 bases in between. CDR3 length: 11 amino acids. Germline V lookup: CDR1 SGHDT, CDR2 YYEEEE. This sequence originates from a female donor in good health and CMV-seronegative. V is TRBV5-6 and J is TRBJ2-5; D not certain. Sequences were obtained from PBMCs. CDR3 bases: TGTGCCAGCAGCTCGCGTGGGACCCAGTACTTC. This translates into CASSSRGTQYF.